This T cell receptor (beta chain) was sequenced during a study of blood T cell repertoires in COVID-19. Study summary: The origin of the acute and convalescent COVID-19 samples was the United States, Italy and Spain.

Germline V CDR1 and CDR2: LNHNV, YYDKDF (reference sequence). V was clipped by 0 bases and J by 0 bases, with 3 bases between them. The CDR3 has 14 amino acids. Generated by immunoSEQ multiplex PCR, the TCRdb table keeps only in-frame clones and is missing some. The sample lists about 50,000 clones, more than 70% occurring once. This rearrangement joins TRBV15 to TRBJ1-5; no definite D call. Specimen: peripheral blood. The receptor's source is a woman older than 75 with acute or convalescent COVID-19. The CDR3 reads CATSRDYSNQPQHF. CDR3 DNA sequence: TGTGCCACCAGCAGAGATTATAGCAATCAGCCCCAGCATTTT. Drawing the rest from reference TRBV15 and TRBJ1-5, the complete variable domain is DAMVIQNPRYQVTQFGKPVTLSCSQTLNHNVMYWYQQKSSQAPKLLFHYYDKDFNNEADTPDNFQSRRPNTSFCFLDIRSPGLGDTAMYLCATSRDYSNQPQHFGDGTRLSIL.